Listed below are T cell receptor beta chains from one sample, sequenced in a study of shared T cell receptors in the human thymus. Assay used: immunoSEQ multiplex PCR; TCRdb lists only in-frame clones, some missing. The data contain hundreds of thousands of clones, 85% to 90% of them seen just once; the ten biggest clones take up over 0.008%. These data were also reused for a study on human thymus T cells.

Sequencing was carried out using thymocytes. These receptors were obtained from a boy under three years old with a congenital heart defect. The CDR3 runs from the conserved cysteine through the conserved F or W. A D gene is named only where the DNA matches it firmly. For some rows the clone size is stated as once, few or many, or as a class when expanded; others skip it.

>-|TRBJ1-2|TRBV4-1|TRBD1
TGCGCCAGCAGCCAAGATTTCGGACAGGGGTTTGGCTACACCTTC
CASSQDFGQGFGYTF
>-|TRBJ2-1|TRBV28|-
TGTGCCAGCAGCCACGAAAAGAGCGGTCGCTCCTACAATGAGCAGTTCTTC
CASSHEKSGRSYNEQFF
>-|TRBJ2-2|TRBV27|-
TGTGCCAGCAGTTTTCAGATCACCGGGGAGCTGTTTTTT
CASSFQITGELFF
>-|TRBJ2-5|TRBV29-1|-
TGCAGCGTGTTCGGTGGGCATGAGACCCAGTACTTC
CSVFGGHETQYF
>-|TRBJ2-3|TRBV4-2|TRBD2
TGTGCCAGCAGCCAATGGTGGCGGGAGGGGAGTCGCACAGATACGCAGTATTTT
CASSQWWREGSRTDTQYF
>few|TRBJ2-1|TRBV2|TRBD2
TGTGCCAGCAGTGATCCGGGACTAGCGGGAGGGCCTGGAGGCCCTGAGCAGTTCTTC
CASSDPGLAGGPGGPEQFF
>once|TRBJ2-7|TRBV15|TRBD2
TGTGCCACCAGCAGAGGCGGGGGGTATGGCGAGCAGTACTTC
CATSRGGGYGEQYF
>-|TRBJ1-1|TRBV5-4|-
TGTGCCAGCTTCCAGGGCGGCACTGAAGCTTTCTTT
CASFQGGTEAFF
>-|TRBJ1-2|TRBV11-2|TRBD1
TGTGCCAGCAGCTTCGTGGGGACAGGGAAAGGCTACACCTTC
CASSFVGTGKGYTF
>-|TRBJ2-3|TRBV4-3|-
TGCGCCAGCAGCACCCGGACAGTGTACAGCACAGATACGCAGTATTTT
CASSTRTVYSTDTQYF
>once|TRBJ1-5|TRBV29-1|-
TGCAGCGCCAGGGATAGCAATCAGCCCCAGCATTTT
CSARDSNQPQHF
>-|TRBJ1-1|TRBV27|-
TGTGCCAGCAGTTTCAGACTTGGGAACACTGAAGCTTTCTTT
CASSFRLGNTEAFF
>-|TRBJ1-1|TRBV4-1|-
TGCGCCAGCAGCCAAGATTGGCCAGGAATGAACACTGAAGCTTTCTTT
CASSQDWPGMNTEAFF
>-|TRBJ1-2|TRBV20-1|-
TGCAGTGCTATGCGGGAGGGGGGCTACACCTTC
CSAMREGGYTF
>-|TRBJ2-7|TRBV2|-
TGTGCCAGCAGTGAACGGTGGCCCGGGGTGGAGCAGTACTTC
CASSERWPGVEQYF
>-|TRBJ2-6|TRBV18|-
TGTGCCAGCTCACCGACAGATGGGCAGGCCTCTGGGGCCAACGTCCTGACTTTC
CASSPTDGQASGANVLTF
>-|TRBJ2-6|TRBV4-3|TRBD2
TGCGCCAGCAGCCAAGATTTGGTAGCGGGCCGTTCTGGGGCCAACGTCCTGACTTTC
CASSQDLVAGRSGANVLTF
>-|TRBJ1-1|TRBV27|-
TGTGCCAGCAGGGGATCTCAGGGGAGCACTGAAGCTTTCTTT
CASRGSQGSTEAFF
>-|TRBJ2-3|TRBV29-1|-
TGCAGCGGTGGAACAGGGTGGATAGAAGATACGCAGTATTTT
CSGGTGWIEDTQYF
>-|TRBJ1-4|TRBV4-1|-
TGCGCCAGCAGCCGCCCGGGACAAGTGGTGTTTTTT
CASSRPGQVVFF
>-|TRBJ2-7|TRBV4-3|TRBD2
TGCGCCAGCAGCCCTATGGGTCTAGCGGGAGACTACGAGCAGTACTTC
CASSPMGLAGDYEQYF
>-|TRBJ1-2|TRBV27|TRBD1
TGTGCCAGCAGTCCCCCCGAGGACAGGGGGCAGATCACCTTC
CASSPPEDRGQITF
>-|TRBJ2-7|TRBV11-3|TRBD2
TGTGCCAGCAGCTTGAGGCTTGGCGGGAGGGCCAAAACTTACGAGCAGTACTTC
CASSLRLGGRAKTYEQYF
>-|TRBJ2-1|TRBV27|TRBD2
TGTGCCAGCAGTTTTTTGTGTAGGACTAGAAGAGGTGAGCAGTTCTTC
CASSFLCRTRRGEQFF
>-|TRBJ2-7|TRBV11-1|TRBD2
TGTGCCAGCAGCACTAAACCCCCTTTAGCGGGTACCTACGAGCAGTACTTC
CASSTKPPLAGTYEQYF
>-|TRBJ2-7|TRBV2|-
TGTGCCAGCAGTGATCCCGCCAGGAACCCACCTCCATACGAGCAGTACTTC
CASSDPARNPPPYEQYF
>-|TRBJ1-2|TRBV2|TRBD1
TGTGCCAGCAGGACTAGGACAGGGGACTATGGCTACACCTTC
CASRTRTGDYGYTF
>-|TRBJ2-1|TRBV4-3|-
TGCGCCAGCAGCCAAGACCCGGTCTGGGGCCGAGTGGATGAGCAGTTCTTC
CASSQDPVWGRVDEQFF
>-|TRBJ2-3|TRBV28|TRBD1
TGTGCCAGCAGTTCTACCGGGACAGGGGAGAGGAGAGCGGAGTCGAGCACAGATACGCAGTATTTT
CASSSTGTGERRAESSTDTQYF
>once|TRBJ2-1|TRBV6-5|TRBD2
TGTGCCAGCAGTCCCGGGAGGGCCAGGTACAATGAGCAGTTCTTC
CASSPGRARYNEQFF
>-|TRBJ1-1|TRBV7-8|-
TGTGCCAGCAGCTTCACATACACTGAAGCTTTCTTT
CASSFTYTEAFF
>-|TRBJ2-1|TRBV4-1|-
TGCGCCAGCAGCCCGACAGGCGAGAAGATACACAATGAGCAGTTCTTC
CASSPTGEKIHNEQFF
>-|TRBJ2-7|TRBV7-2|-
TGTGCCAGCAGCTTAGCTGCAGGCCCTCCGAGCTCCTACGAGCAGTACTTC
CASSLAAGPPSSYEQYF
>-|TRBJ2-1|TRBV7-8|-
TGTGCCAGCAGCCCCGGACAAACCCGCTTGGTGGATGAGCAGTTCTTC
CASSPGQTRLVDEQFF
>-|TRBJ2-1|TRBV12-5|TRBD1
TGTGCTAGTGGTTTGGTTCCATCTACAGGGGGGCCGTTCTCCTACAATGAGCAGTTCTTC
CASGLVPSTGGPFSYNEQFF
>-|TRBJ2-5|TRBV6-1|TRBD1
TGTGCCAGCCGAAGGGACAGGGGGAACCAAGAGACCCAGTACTTC
CASRRDRGNQETQYF
>once|TRBJ1-4|TRBV18|-
TGTGCCAGCTCACCACCTCCCCCGGCAGGGGCTGACGAAAAACTGTTTTTT
CASSPPPPAGADEKLFF
>-|TRBJ2-3|TRBV19|TRBD1
TGTGCCACCGGGACAGCTAGCACAGATACGCAGTATTTT
CATGTASTDTQYF
>-|TRBJ2-1|TRBV15|TRBD1
TGTGCCACCAGCAGGGGGAGACAGGGCTCCTACAATGAGCAGTTCTTC
CATSRGRQGSYNEQFF
>-|TRBJ1-1|TRBV27|-
TGTGCCAGCAGTTTATTTCAGGGCGAGGAAGCTGAAGCTTTCTTT
CASSLFQGEEAEAFF
>-|TRBJ2-3|TRBV29-1|-
TGCAGCCCCTGGGACCAAAGCGGGGATACGCAGTATTTT
CSPWDQSGDTQYF
>-|TRBJ1-3|TRBV5-6|-
TGTGCCAGCAGCCCGGCCCTGACAGGCGGAAACACCATATATTTT
CASSPALTGGNTIYF
>-|TRBJ2-4|TRBV5-1|TRBD1
TGCGCCAGCAGCCCCCAGACAGGGGGGAACATTCAGTACTTC
CASSPQTGGNIQYF
>-|TRBJ2-7|TRBV4-2|-
TGTGCCAGCAGCCTTTATAGCGGCCCCTCCTACGAGCAGTACTTC
CASSLYSGPSYEQYF
>-|TRBJ2-7|TRBV28|-
TGTGCCAGCAGTCCTGGGAGAAAATACGAGCAGTACTTC
CASSPGRKYEQYF
>-|TRBJ2-7|TRBV4-1|TRBD2
TGCGCCAGCAGCCCCACTAGCGAGGGTTGCTACGAGCAGTACTTC
CASSPTSEGCYEQYF
>-|TRBJ2-7|TRBV10-3|TRBD1
TGTGCCATCAGTGTGGAGGTTGCGAGACAGGGTTACGAGCAGTACTTC
CAISVEVARQGYEQYF
>-|TRBJ2-3|TRBV5-1|TRBD1
TGCGCCAGCAGCTATCCCGGGACAGCGACAGATACGCAGTATTTT
CASSYPGTATDTQYF
>-|TRBJ2-7|TRBV5-1|TRBD2
TGCGCCAGCAGCTCCGGACTAGCGGGATGGTCCCACTACGAGCAGTACTTC
CASSSGLAGWSHYEQYF
>-|TRBJ2-5|TRBV15|TRBD2
TGTGCCACCAGCCCCGATAGGACTAGCGGGGCCCAGCCGTACCAAGAGACCCAGTACTTC
CATSPDRTSGAQPYQETQYF
>-|TRBJ1-4|TRBV27|-
TGTGCCAGCAGTTTATCTGGTAAAGGGGGGGACGGGGAAAAACTGTTTTTT
CASSLSGKGGDGEKLFF
>-|TRBJ2-1|TRBV6-1|TRBD2
TGTGCCAGCAGTGAAGCCACCGGACTAGCGGGAGGCGCGTCCAATGAGCAGTTCTTC
CASSEATGLAGGASNEQFF
>-|TRBJ1-3|TRBV9|TRBD1
TGTGCCAGCAGCGTTACCACCGGGACAGGGGTATCTGGAAACACCATATATTTT
CASSVTTGTGVSGNTIYF
>-|TRBJ2-7|TRBV13|-
TGTGCCAGCAGCTTCGCCGGGAGATCCTACGAGCAGTACTTC
CASSFAGRSYEQYF